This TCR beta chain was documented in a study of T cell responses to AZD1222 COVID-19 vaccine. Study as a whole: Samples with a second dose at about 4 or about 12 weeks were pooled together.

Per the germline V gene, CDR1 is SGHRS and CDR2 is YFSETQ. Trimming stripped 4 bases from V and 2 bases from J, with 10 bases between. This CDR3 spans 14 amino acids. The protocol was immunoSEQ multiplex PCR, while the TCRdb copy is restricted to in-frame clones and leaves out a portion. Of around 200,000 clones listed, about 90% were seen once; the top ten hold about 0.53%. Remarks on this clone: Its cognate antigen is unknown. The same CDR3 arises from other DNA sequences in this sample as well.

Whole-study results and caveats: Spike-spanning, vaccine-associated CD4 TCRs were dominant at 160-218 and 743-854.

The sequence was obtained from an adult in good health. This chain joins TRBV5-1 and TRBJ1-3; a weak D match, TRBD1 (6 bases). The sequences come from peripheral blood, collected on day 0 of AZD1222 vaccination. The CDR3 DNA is TGCGCCAGCAGCATAACAGGGACTGGAAACACCATATATTTT. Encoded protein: CASSITGTGNTIYF. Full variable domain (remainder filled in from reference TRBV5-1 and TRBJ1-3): KAGVTQTPRYLIKTRGQQVTLSCSPISGHRSVSWYQQTPGQGLQFLFEYFSETQRNKGNFPGRFSGRQFSNSRSEMNVSTLELGDSALYLCASSITGTGNTIYFGEGSWLTVV.